These 23 T cell receptor beta chains came from one sample sequenced in a study of T cells after somatic rescue of genetic block. The table came from immunoSEQ multiplex PCR; TCRdb's copy has only in-frame clones and leaves some out. The table has 100,000 to 120,000 clones, 80% to 95% seen once. The source material was peripheral blood mononuclear cells (PBMCs). These receptors were taken from a woman younger than 35.

The rearrangement uses TRBV14 and TRBJ1-1; D gene unclear. CDR1 and CDR2 from the germline V gene are SGHDN and FVKESK. The CDR3 has 14 residues. The V gene lost 0 bases and the J gene lost 5 bases, with 10 bases spanning the gap. The CDR3 reads CASSQETVGTEAFF. The DNA for the CDR3 is TGTGCCAGCAGCCAAGAGACGGTGGGGACTGAAGCTTTCTTT.

This CDR3 is CSVSWGTNEAFF. The DNA for the CDR3 is TGCAGCGTTTCTTGGGGAACCAATGAAGCTTTCTTT. The rearrangement links TRBV29-1 to TRBJ1-1, with D uncertain. The CDR3 consists of 12 residues. Germline CDR1 and CDR2: SQVTM and ANQGSEA. Trimming stripped 5 bases from V and 7 bases from J, with 14 bases between.

The chain couples TRBV6-6 to TRBJ2-6, with a weak D call TRBD1 (6 bases). Germline V gene lookup returns CDR1 MNHNY and CDR2 SVGAGI (reference sequence). The CDR3 is 15 residues long. Trimming removed 7 bases from V and 0 bases from J, with 10 bases in between. CDR3 sequence reads: CASTQGHSGANVLTF. CDR3 sequence (DNA): TGTGCCAGCACGCAGGGGCACTCTGGGGCCAACGTCCTGACTTTC.

The CDR3 loop is CASSPQWGGEQFF. DNA of the CDR3: TGTGCCAGCAGCCCCCAATGGGGAGGTGAGCAGTTCTTC. V is TRBV7-3 and J is TRBJ2-1; perhaps TRBD2 as D (6 bases). The CDR3 totals 13 residues. V lost 5 bases and J lost 9, with 14 bases in between. Germline CDR1 and CDR2: SGHTA and FQGTGA.

The chain is built from TRBV28 and TRBJ1-6, with D possibly matching TRBD1 (5 bases). Germline V gene data show CDR1 as MDHEN and CDR2 as SYDVKM. V was trimmed by 2 bases and J by 7 bases, leaving 12 bases between them. This CDR3 region has 15 residues. CDR3 bases: TGTGCCAGCAGTTTAGGAGGGGCGGGAAATTCACCCCTCCACTTT. Translation gives CASSLGGAGNSPLHF.

V gene TRBV2 combines with J gene TRBJ1-5; D is perhaps TRBD1 (6 bases). The V end was cut by 5 bases, the J end by 4 bases, with 15 bases between. This CDR3 has 15 amino acids. The V gene's germline CDR1 is SNHLY and CDR2 FYNNEI. The CDR3 protein is CASSRGMEWNQPQHF. The DNA of the CDR3 is TGTGCCAGCAGTAGGGGGATGGAGTGGAATCAGCCCCAGCATTTT.

There are a few counts of this clone. The chain joins TRBV28 to TRBJ1-2; D remains ambiguous. Trimming shortened V by 3 bases and J by 9 bases, and 8 bases separated the two germline ends. Germline V gene sequence: CDR1 MDHEN, CDR2 SYDVKM. The CDR3 totals 11 residues. CDR3 residues: CASSFLGSYTF. The CDR3 nucleotides are TGTGCCAGCAGTTTCCTGGGCAGCTACACCTTC.

The J gene is TRBJ1-6, the V gene TRBV9; D is uncertain. Trimming took 0 bases from V and 6 from J, leaving 16 bases between them. CDR3 length equals 17 residues. CDR1 is SGDLS, CDR2 YYNGEE, per germline. This CDR3 is CASSVAGWAASNSPLHF. CDR3 nucleotide sequence: TGTGCCAGCAGCGTAGCGGGTTGGGCAGCATCTAATTCACCCCTCCACTTT.

The V and J genes are TRBV20-1 and TRBJ1-3; D remains unclear. V gave up 4 bases and J gave up 2 bases, with 3 bases separating them. Per germline, CDR1 DFQATT and CDR2 SNEGSKA (reference sequence). This CDR3 is built from 11 residues. CDR3: CSANTGNTIYF. CDR3 in DNA: TGCAGTGCTAACACTGGAAACACCATATATTTT.

V gene TRBV18 combines with J gene TRBJ1-1, with unresolved D. Germline V gives CDR1 KGHSH, CDR2 LQKENI. The CDR3 contains 15 residues. Between the trimmed V and J ends, which lost 1 base and 2 bases, there was a span of 11 bases. CDR3 protein: CASSPRRADNTEAFF. The CDR3 nucleotides are TGTGCCAGCTCACCACGTCGGGCGGATAACACTGAAGCTTTCTTT.

This chain joins TRBV15 and TRBJ1-4, with D tentatively TRBD1 (5 bases). V lost 3 bases and J 5 bases, leaving 16 bases between the germline ends. Germline V gene sequence: CDR1 LNHNV, CDR2 YYDKDF (reference sequence). The CDR3 has 16 amino acids. CDR3 sequence reads: CATSSTARGGNEKLFF. In nucleotides, the CDR3 is TGTGCCACCAGCAGTACAGCTAGGGGAGGGAATGAAAAACTGTTTTTT.

This clone was recorded once. The chain carries TRBV6-4 and TRBJ1-1; D is unresolved. In germline, CDR1 is MRHNA, CDR2 SNTAGT. Trimming shortened V by 0 bases and J by 6 bases, and 14 bases separated the two germline ends. The length of the CDR3 is 15 residues. CDR3 bases: TGTGCCAGCAGTGACTCGGCCGGACCGAAAGCTGAAGCTTTCTTT. Amino acid sequence: CASSDSAGPKAEAFF.

The rearrangement joins TRBV30 to TRBJ1-5, with a possible D match to TRBD1 (5 bases). The V gene's germline CDR1 is GTSNPN and CDR2 SVGIG (reference sequence). The CDR3 length is 13 residues. The V and J ends lost 4 bases and 5 bases respectively, with 12 bases between them. CDR3 bases: TGTGCCTGGAACGAAGGGGTCCATCAGCCCCAGCATTTT. Translated, it gives CAWNEGVHQPQHF.

V is TRBV7-2 and J is TRBJ2-7; perhaps TRBD1 as D (5 bases). CDR1 SGHTA and CDR2 FQGNSA come from the germline V gene. The CDR3 contains 15 residues. The V gene lost 5 bases and the J gene lost 0 bases, with 14 bases spanning the gap. The CDR3 loop is CASSPMTASSYEQYF. The DNA for the CDR3 is TGTGCCAGCAGCCCGATGACAGCGAGCTCCTACGAGCAGTACTTC.

The rearrangement links TRBV5-1 to TRBJ2-4; D tentatively fits TRBD1 or TRBD2 (6 bases each). The CDR3 length is 17 residues. Germline V gives CDR1 SGHRS, CDR2 YFSETQ. V lost 4 bases to trimming and J lost 7 bases, with 24 bases between them. The CDR3 bases are TGCGCCAGCAGCCAACTCCGACAGGAGGGAGGTAGGAACATTCAGTACTTC. It specifies CASSQLRQEGGRNIQYF.

This rearrangement joins TRBV11-2 to TRBJ2-5; D is unclear. V lost 5 bases to trimming and J lost 5 bases, with 12 bases between them. Germline CDR1 is SGHAT and CDR2 is FQNNGV. This CDR3 is built from 13 residues. The CDR3 spells CASSVEYRETQYF. CDR3 in DNA: TGTGCCAGCAGCGTGGAGTATCGGGAGACCCAGTACTTC.

CDR3 in amino acids: CASSTSPAGISTDTQYF. The DNA for the CDR3 is TGTGCCAGCAGCACGTCACCGGCTGGCATAAGCACAGATACGCAGTATTTT. This chain links TRBV5-4 with TRBJ2-3; D not certain. Germline CDR1 reads SGHNT; CDR2 reads YYREEE (reference sequence). Deletions cut 4 bases from V and 0 bases from J, with 18 bases between. The CDR3 is 17 residues long.

The genes are TRBV6-5 and TRBJ1-2, with D possibly being TRBD1 (5 bases). The CDR3 runs 15 residues. The germline V gene has CDR1 MNHEY and CDR2 SVGAGI. V gave up 0 bases and J gave up 3 bases, with 11 bases separating them. DNA for the CDR3: TGTGCCAGCAGTTACTCAGGGCTGGGGCACTATGGCTACACCTTC. Residues: CASSYSGLGHYGYTF.

This clone has more than one count but fewer than ten. V usage is TRBV7-9 and J usage is TRBJ1-4; D may be TRBD1 (5 bases). CDR1 and CDR2 (germline): SEHNR, FQNEAQ (reference sequence). The CDR3 is 15 amino acids. V was pared by 0 bases and J by 10 bases, with 15 bases between. CDR3 sequence reads: CASSLAQDGGPKLFF. The CDR3 DNA reads as TGTGCCAGCAGCTTAGCCCAGGATGGGGGACCAAAACTGTTTTTT.

This clone was found a few times. The chain is built from TRBV19 and TRBJ1-2, with 11 bases that match TRBD1. The CDR3 runs to 16 residues. V lost 6 bases, J lost 5 bases, and 11 bases stayed unmatched. CDR1 and CDR2 (germline): LNHDA, SQIVND (reference sequence). Here the CDR3 reads CASRTRTGGAWYGYTF. The CDR3 region has the DNA TGTGCCAGTAGGACCCGGACAGGGGGCGCATGGTATGGCTACACCTTC.

The rearrangement links TRBV11-2 to TRBJ1-5; 9 nucleotides agree with TRBD1. CDR3 length: 14 amino acids. The germline gives CDR1 SGHAT, CDR2 FQNNGV. V lost 5 bases to trimming and J lost 4 bases; unmatched junction nucleotides: 3. CDR3 loop: CASSLTGGNQPQHF. DNA of the CDR3: TGTGCCAGCAGCCTGACAGGGGGTAATCAGCCCCAGCATTTT.

The chain couples TRBV4-2 to TRBJ2-7; D tentatively reads TRBD1 or TRBD2 (6 bases each). This CDR3 is built from 17 residues. The germline V gene has CDR1 LGHNA and CDR2 YNFKEQ. Trimming took off 0 bases at V and 6 bases at J, with 21 bases between the two ends. In DNA, the CDR3 is TGTGCCAGCAGCCAAGACAATAACCGGGGGCGCCCCCGCGAGCAGTACTTC. Translation gives CASSQDNNRGRPREQYF.

In nucleotides, the CDR3 is TGTGCCAGCAGCCCCGGACTGATATACTCTGGGGCCAACGTCCTGACTTTC. Protein product: CASSPGLIYSGANVLTF. The gene calls are TRBV6-8 and TRBJ2-6; D might be TRBD2 (5 bases). The CDR3 has 17 amino acids. Per germline, CDR1 MNHGY and CDR2 SAAAGT. V was pared by 6 bases and J by 0 bases, with 15 bases between.